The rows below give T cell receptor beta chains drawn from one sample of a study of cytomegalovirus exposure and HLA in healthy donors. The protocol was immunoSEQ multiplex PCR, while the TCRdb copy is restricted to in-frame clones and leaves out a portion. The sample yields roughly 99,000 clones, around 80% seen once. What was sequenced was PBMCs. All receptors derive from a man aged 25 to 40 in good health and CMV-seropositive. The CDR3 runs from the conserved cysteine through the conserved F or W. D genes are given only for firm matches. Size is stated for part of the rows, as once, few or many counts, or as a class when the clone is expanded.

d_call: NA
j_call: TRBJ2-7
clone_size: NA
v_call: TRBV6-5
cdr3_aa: CASSYAPRDEQYF
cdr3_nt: TGTGCCAGCAGTTATGCCCCCCGGGATGAGCAGTACTTC

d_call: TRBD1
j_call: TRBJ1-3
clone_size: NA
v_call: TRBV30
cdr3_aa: CAWGTGSDGNTIYF
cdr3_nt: TGTGCCTGGGGGACAGGGTCCGACGGAAACACCATATATTTT

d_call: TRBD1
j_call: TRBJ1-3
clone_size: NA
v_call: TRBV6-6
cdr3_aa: CASSYGTEYGNTIYF
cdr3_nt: TGTGCCAGCAGTTATGGGACAGAGTATGGAAACACCATATATTTT

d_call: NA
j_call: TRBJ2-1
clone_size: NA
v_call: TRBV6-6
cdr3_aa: CASSPTGIGYNEQFF
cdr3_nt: TGTGCCAGCAGCCCAACAGGGATCGGCTACAATGAGCAGTTCTTC

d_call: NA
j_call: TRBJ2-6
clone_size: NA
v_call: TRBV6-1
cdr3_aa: CASSESGLPGANVLTF
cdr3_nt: TGTGCCAGCAGTGAATCGGGACTTCCTGGGGCCAACGTCCTGACTTTC

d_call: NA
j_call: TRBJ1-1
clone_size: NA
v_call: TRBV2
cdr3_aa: CASTLEEGVNTEAFF
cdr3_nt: TGTGCCAGCACCCTAGAGGAGGGTGTGAACACTGAAGCTTTCTTT

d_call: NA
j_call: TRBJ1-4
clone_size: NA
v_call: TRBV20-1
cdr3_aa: CSASPGEKLFF
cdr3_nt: TGCAGTGCTAGTCCCGGGGAAAAACTGTTTTTT

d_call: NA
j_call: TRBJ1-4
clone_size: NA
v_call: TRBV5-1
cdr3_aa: CASRSATNEKLFF
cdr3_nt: TGCGCCAGCAGGTCCGCAACTAATGAAAAACTGTTTTTT

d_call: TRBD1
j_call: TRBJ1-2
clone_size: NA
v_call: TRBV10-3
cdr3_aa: CAISESKTGVGYTF
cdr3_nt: TGTGCCATCAGTGAGTCAAAGACAGGGGTAGGCTACACCTTC

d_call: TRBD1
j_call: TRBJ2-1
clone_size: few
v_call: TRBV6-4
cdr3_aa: CASSDQGARTNEQFF
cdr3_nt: TGTGCCAGCAGTGACCAGGGGGCGAGGACCAATGAGCAGTTCTTC

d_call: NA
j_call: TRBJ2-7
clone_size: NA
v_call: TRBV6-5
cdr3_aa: CASSYDPGGTPYEQYF
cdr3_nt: TGTGCCAGCAGTTACGATCCCGGGGGAACACCCTACGAGCAGTACTTC

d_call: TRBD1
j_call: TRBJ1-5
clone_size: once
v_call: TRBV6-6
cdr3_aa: CASSYRQGRDQPQHF
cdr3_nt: TGTGCCAGCAGTTACCGACAGGGTCGGGATCAGCCCCAGCATTTT

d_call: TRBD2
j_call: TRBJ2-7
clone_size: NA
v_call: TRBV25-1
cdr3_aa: CATRLAGGGEQYF
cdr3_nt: TGTGCCACCCGACTAGCGGGGGGGGGCGAGCAGTACTTC

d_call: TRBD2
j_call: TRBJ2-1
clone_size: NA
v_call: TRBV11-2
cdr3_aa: CASSLDGTSGGYYGEQFF
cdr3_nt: TGTGCCAGCAGCTTGGACGGGACTAGCGGGGGATATTACGGTGAGCAGTTCTTC

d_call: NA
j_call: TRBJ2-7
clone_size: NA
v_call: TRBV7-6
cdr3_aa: CASSTTATGSYEQYF
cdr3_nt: TGTGCCAGCAGTACCACTGCGACGGGATCCTACGAGCAGTACTTC

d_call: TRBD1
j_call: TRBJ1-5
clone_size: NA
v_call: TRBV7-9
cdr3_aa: CASSPYGTDNQPQHF
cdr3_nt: TGTGCCAGCAGCCCCTACGGGACAGACAATCAGCCCCAGCATTTT

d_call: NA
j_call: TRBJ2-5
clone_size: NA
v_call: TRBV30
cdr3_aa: CAWSYQETQYF
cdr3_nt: TGTGCCTGGAGTTATCAAGAGACCCAGTACTTC

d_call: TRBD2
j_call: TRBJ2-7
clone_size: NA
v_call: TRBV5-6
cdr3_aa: CASSLYGGGYYEQYF
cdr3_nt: TGTGCCAGCAGCTTGTATGGGGGAGGGTACTACGAGCAGTACTTC

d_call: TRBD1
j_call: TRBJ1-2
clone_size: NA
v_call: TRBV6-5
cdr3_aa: CASSQQGARDYTF
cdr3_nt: TGTGCCAGCAGTCAACAGGGGGCAAGGGACTACACCTTC

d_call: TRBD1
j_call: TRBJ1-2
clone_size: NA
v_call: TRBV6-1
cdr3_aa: CASRRTQGDAYGYTF
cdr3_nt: TGTGCCAGCAGACGTACTCAGGGGGACGCCTATGGCTACACCTTC

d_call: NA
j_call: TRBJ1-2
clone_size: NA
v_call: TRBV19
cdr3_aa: CAATRGRAYGYTF
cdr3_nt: TGTGCTGCCACTCGCGGGAGGGCCTATGGCTACACCTTC

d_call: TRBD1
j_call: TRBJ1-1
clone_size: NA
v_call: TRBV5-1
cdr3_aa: CASRDGRGLGTEAFF
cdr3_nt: TGCGCCAGCCGGGACGGCAGGGGGCTGGGTACTGAAGCTTTCTTT

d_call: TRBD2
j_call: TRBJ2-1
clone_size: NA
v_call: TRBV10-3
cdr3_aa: CAISESSGIMVEQFF
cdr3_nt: TGTGCCATCAGTGAGTCTAGCGGGATAATGGTTGAGCAGTTCTTC

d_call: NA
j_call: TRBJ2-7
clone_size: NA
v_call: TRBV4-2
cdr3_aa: CASSQESWGGADEQYF
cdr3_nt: TGTGCCAGCAGCCAAGAGAGTTGGGGGGGGGCCGACGAGCAGTACTTC

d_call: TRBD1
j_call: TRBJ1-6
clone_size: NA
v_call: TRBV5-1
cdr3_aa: CASRDRDSYNSPLHF
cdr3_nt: TGCGCCAGCCGGGACAGGGACTCCTATAATTCACCCCTCCACTTT

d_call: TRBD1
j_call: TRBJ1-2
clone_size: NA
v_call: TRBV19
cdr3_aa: CASSSPGQGYYGYTF
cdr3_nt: TGTGCCAGTAGTTCTCCGGGACAGGGGTATTATGGCTACACCTTC

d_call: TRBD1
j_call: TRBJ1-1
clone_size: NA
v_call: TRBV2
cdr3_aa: CASSEDRQGRSVTEAFF
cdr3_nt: TGTGCCAGCAGTGAAGATAGACAGGGGAGGTCGGTCACTGAAGCTTTCTTT

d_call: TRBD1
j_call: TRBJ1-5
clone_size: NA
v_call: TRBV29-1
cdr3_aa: CSVTTGDRQPQHF
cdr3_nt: TGCAGCGTTACGACAGGGGATCGTCAGCCCCAGCATTTT

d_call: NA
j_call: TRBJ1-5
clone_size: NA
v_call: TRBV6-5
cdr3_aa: CASNPVWGSNQPQHF
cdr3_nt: TGTGCCAGCAATCCAGTTTGGGGCAGCAATCAGCCCCAGCATTTT

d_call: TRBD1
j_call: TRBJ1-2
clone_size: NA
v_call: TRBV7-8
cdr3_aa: CASSPSRDRVGYTF
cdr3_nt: TGTGCCAGCAGCCCGTCCCGGGACAGGGTTGGCTACACCTTC

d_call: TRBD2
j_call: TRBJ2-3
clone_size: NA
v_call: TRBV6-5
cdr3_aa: CASSSRLAGGWNTQYF
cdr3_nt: TGTGCCAGCAGTTCCAGACTAGCGGGGGGGTGGAATACGCAGTATTTT

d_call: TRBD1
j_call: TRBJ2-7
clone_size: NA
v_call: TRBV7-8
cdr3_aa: CASSWRPGQGAYEQYF
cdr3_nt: TGTGCCAGCAGCTGGAGGCCGGGACAGGGGGCTTACGAGCAGTACTTC

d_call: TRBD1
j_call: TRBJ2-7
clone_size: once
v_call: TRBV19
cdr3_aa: CASSRRGQGSYEQYF
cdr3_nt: TGTGCCAGTAGTAGGCGGGGACAGGGATCGTACGAGCAGTACTTC

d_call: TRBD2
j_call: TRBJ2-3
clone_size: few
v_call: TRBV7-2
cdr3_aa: CASSLGAGRTTDTQYF
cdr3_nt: TGTGCCAGCAGCTTAGGAGCGGGGAGGACTACAGATACGCAGTATTTT

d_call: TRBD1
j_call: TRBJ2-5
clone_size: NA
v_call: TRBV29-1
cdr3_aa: CSIQDRGSGTQYF
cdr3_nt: TGCAGTATTCAGGACAGGGGGTCTGGGACCCAGTACTTC